This record concerns one TCR beta chain sequence. Its antigen remains unidentified. The data were taken from a study of cytomegalovirus exposure and HLA in healthy donors. TCRdb keeps only in-frame clones here, not all; method: immunoSEQ multiplex PCR. The sample records some 160,000 clones, 70% to 90% being singletons. From the 120-subject validation cohort, which was separate from the approximately 720-subject first cohort, the donors were drawn. CDR1 and CDR2 from the germline V gene are SGHNT and YENEEA. The V end lost 1 base, the J end lost 7 bases, and 13 bases lay between the germline ends. The CDR3 extends over 14 amino acids. Study observations and caveats: Reportedly, cytomegalovirus status was diagnosed with high sensitivity and specificity. The listing of 150 to 200 TCR beta chains classed them as cytomegalovirus-associated. Many donors carried some public TCRs, although rarity characterized most TCR sequences.

The sequenced sample consisted of PBMCs. The sequence was collected from a man aged 18 to 30 in good health and CMV-seronegative. V gene TRBV11-3 combines with J gene TRBJ1-1, with D possibly being TRBD1 (6 bases). This CDR3 reads CASSLAGGQFEAFF. In nucleotides, the CDR3 is TGTGCCAGCAGCTTAGCTGGTGGACAGTTTGAAGCTTTCTTT.